This passage covers 25 T cell receptor beta chains from one sample sequenced in a study of CD8 T cells in ankylosing spondylitis. TCRdb redid the calling of the 5' RACE reads with MiXCR, one entry per CDR3 protein. Found here are some 250,000 distinct CDR3 sequences, 20% to 30% of them singletons; the top ten hold roughly 0.67%. The material sequenced was blood, either unsorted or a sorted T cell fraction (not recorded which). These receptors were obtained from a male donor with ankylosing spondylitis or in good health (not recorded which).

The V gene is TRBV24-1, the J gene TRBJ1-1; D gene unclear. Germline V gene lookup returns CDR1 KGHDR and CDR2 SFDVKD. V lost 2 bases to trimming and J lost 6 bases, with 9 bases between them. This CDR3 region has 13 residues. The CDR3 region has the DNA TGTGCCACCAGTGATTACCTGGGTTCTGAAGCTTTCTTT. Amino acid sequence: CATSDYLGSEAFF.

J is TRBJ2-1 and V is TRBV20-1, with TRBD1 matching 11 bases. J gave up 9 bases and V 6 bases, and 13 bases lay outside the gene matches. Germline V gene lookup returns CDR1 DFQATT and CDR2 SNEGSKA (reference sequence). This CDR3 region has 15 residues. The CDR3 region has the DNA TGCAGTGCAGTGCGGACAGGGGGCTTGTGGCGTGAGCAGTTCTTC. It yields the protein CSAVRTGGLWREQFF.

This clonotype has ten or more counts. The gene calls are TRBV20-1 and TRBJ2-1, with D perhaps matching TRBD1 or TRBD2 (5 bases each). The CDR3 runs to 14 residues. V gave up 1 base and J gave up 0 bases, with 7 bases separating them. Germline V CDR1 and CDR2: DFQATT, SNEGSKA (reference sequence). The CDR3 is CSARGGSSYNEQFF. CDR3 sequence (DNA): TGCAGTGCTAGAGGGGGGAGCTCCTACAATGAGCAGTTCTTC.

The chain links TRBV20-1 to TRBJ2-7, with TRBD1 identical over 7 bases. This CDR3 region has 14 residues. CDR1 DFQATT and CDR2 SNEGSKA come from the germline V gene (reference sequence). With V trimmed by 3 bases and J by 0 bases, 5 bases remained unmatched. CDR3 sequence: CSASPQGNSYEQYF. CDR3 DNA sequence: TGCAGTGCTAGCCCACAGGGGAACTCCTACGAGCAGTACTTC.

The chain uses TRBV5-4 and TRBJ2-4; perhaps TRBD1 as D (5 bases). Germline V gene sequence: CDR1 SGHNT, CDR2 YYREEE (reference sequence). V was trimmed by 3 bases and J by 0 bases, leaving 10 bases between them. CDR3 length: 15 residues. The CDR3 loop is CASSSTELAKNIQYF. CDR3 nucleotides: TGTGCCAGCAGCTCGACAGAACTAGCCAAAAACATTCAGTACTTC.

A few counts support this clonotype. V gene TRBV18 combines with J gene TRBJ2-7, with D tentatively TRBD1 (5 bases). Germline loops: CDR1 KGHSH, CDR2 LQKENI. This CDR3 has 14 residues. The V and J ends lost 3 bases and 3 bases respectively, with 12 bases between them. The CDR3 region is CASSPEQEIYEQYF. The CDR3, as DNA: TGTGCCAGCTCACCGGAACAGGAGATCTACGAGCAGTACTTC.

In DNA, the CDR3 is TGCGCCAGCCAACGGGGGGACAATTCACCCCTCCACTTT. Translated, it gives CASQRGDNSPLHF. J is TRBJ1-6 and V is TRBV10-2; possible D gene TRBD1, 5 bases. This CDR3 has 13 amino acids. V was clipped by 8 bases and J by 7 bases, with 12 bases between them. Germline CDR1 reads WSHSY; CDR2 reads SAAADI.

This chain uses TRBV20-1 with TRBJ2-3, with 10 bases lining up with TRBD2. CDR1 is DFQATT and CDR2 is SNEGSKA in the germline V gene (reference sequence). Germline trimming cut 3 bases from V and 5 bases from J; bases unmatched to any gene: 5. This CDR3 contains 14 residues. The CDR3 region is CSASLSGGVDTQYF. The CDR3, as DNA: TGCAGTGCTAGTCTCAGCGGGGGGGTAGATACGCAGTATTTT.

This chain links TRBV10-3 with TRBJ2-4; 9 bases line up with TRBD1. The germline CDR1 and CDR2 sequences are ENHRY and SYGVKD. This CDR3 is 17 amino acids long. V shed 3 bases, J shed 1 base, and the junction held 7 bases outside the gene matches. The CDR3 spells CAISETQGATAKNIQYF. CDR3 coding DNA: TGTGCCATCAGTGAAACACAGGGGGCTACGGCCAAAAACATTCAGTACTTC.

This clonotype was detected many times. The CDR3 loop reads CASSEFGQDYEQYF. The CDR3 nucleotides read TGTGCCAGCAGTGAGTTTGGACAGGACTACGAGCAGTACTTC. The chain links TRBV6-1 to TRBJ2-7; 7 positions agree with TRBD1. From germline, CDR1 is MNHNS and CDR2 SASEGT. The CDR3 is made up of 14 amino acids. Trimming removed 3 bases from V and 3 bases from J; junction bases left unmatched: 5.

The chain carries TRBV7-2 and TRBJ1-1, with D unclear. The germline V gene has CDR1 SGHTA and CDR2 FQGNSA. The CDR3 runs to 13 residues. V was trimmed by 2 bases and J by 7 bases, leaving 11 bases between them. Written as DNA, the CDR3 is TGTGCCAGCAGCTTAATCCGTGCGGTTGAAGCTTTCTTT. Translating gives CASSLIRAVEAFF.

This clonotype was counted many times. The CDR3 is CASSRPTKGYNEQFF. The CDR3 nucleotides are TGTGCCAGCAGTCGGCCCACTAAGGGGTACAATGAGCAGTTCTTC. The rearrangement joins TRBV27 to TRBJ2-1; TRBD1 might be the D (5 bases). Germline CDR1 reads MNHEY; CDR2 reads SMNVEV (reference sequence). V lost 5 bases, J lost 4 bases, and 15 bases lay in between. The CDR3 runs 15 residues.

V gene TRBV20-1 combines with J gene TRBJ1-2; 7 nucleotides align to TRBD1. This CDR3 comprises 13 residues. Per germline, CDR1 DFQATT and CDR2 SNEGSKA (reference sequence). V shed 0 bases and J 6 bases; nucleotides not matched to a gene: 4. For the CDR3, the DNA is TGCAGTGCTAGAGAGTCCCAGGGGGATGGCTACACCTTC. Its translation: CSARESQGDGYTF.

This clonotype was counted many times. The V and J genes are TRBV2 and TRBJ2-3, with 9 bases aligning to TRBD1. Trimming removed 6 bases from V and 3 bases from J; junction bases left unmatched: 7. The CDR3 extends over 15 amino acids. Germline values: CDR1 SNHLY, CDR2 FYNNEI. CDR3 in amino acids: CASRETGGPTDTQYF. The CDR3 nucleotides are TGTGCCAGCAGGGAGACAGGGGGTCCTACAGATACGCAGTATTTT.

The chain links TRBV11-2 to TRBJ1-2; no clear D gene. The CDR3 consists of 15 residues. Trimming took off 5 bases at V and 3 bases at J, with 16 bases between the two ends. The germline V gene has CDR1 SGHAT and CDR2 FQNNGV. The CDR3 sequence is CASSPRGDRDYGYTF. In nucleotides, the CDR3 is TGTGCCAGCAGCCCCCGGGGAGACCGGGACTATGGCTACACCTTC.

The chain combines TRBV7-2 with TRBJ2-5, with 12 bases aligning to TRBD1. V shed 5 bases, J shed 4 bases, and the junction held 8 bases outside the gene matches. The CDR3 extends over 16 amino acids. Germline V gene sequence: CDR1 SGHTA, CDR2 FQGNSA. CDR3 protein: CASSMGDRGLVETQYF. Written as DNA, the CDR3 is TGTGCCAGCAGCATGGGGGACAGGGGGCTGGTAGAGACCCAGTACTTC.

This clonotype was seen a handful of times. This chain links TRBV20-1 with TRBJ1-5; D is unclear. The V end lost 6 bases, the J end lost 3 bases, and 15 bases lay between the germline ends. The CDR3 is 14 residues long. The germline CDR1 and CDR2 sequences are DFQATT and SNEGSKA (reference sequence). The CDR3 sequence: CSAADFLDNQPQHF. CDR3 DNA sequence: TGCAGTGCCGCCGACTTCCTAGACAATCAGCCCCAGCATTTT.

This chain links TRBV12-3 or TRBV12-4 with TRBJ2-3; TRBD1 is a possible D gene (6 bases). V dropped 3 bases and J dropped 0 bases, with 7 bases sitting between them. The CDR3 length is 14 residues. The CDR3 DNA is TGTGCCAGCAGTTTGGACAGAAGCACAGATACGCAGTATTTT. This encodes CASSLDRSTDTQYF.

The chain links TRBV12-3 or TRBV12-4 to TRBJ2-5; TRBD2 matches 7 bases. V lost 3 bases and J lost 4; bases outside the gene matches: 2. The CDR3 is made up of 13 amino acids. In nucleotides, the CDR3 is TGTGCCAGCAGTTTGGGGGGGGTAGAGACCCAGTACTTC. Its translation: CASSLGGVETQYF.

This chain links TRBV10-3 with TRBJ1-6, with D possibly matching TRBD1 (5 bases). CDR3 length: 14 amino acids. Trimming removed 10 bases at V and 10 bases at J, with 20 bases between. CDR1 is ENHRY and CDR2 is SYGVKD in the germline V gene. The CDR3 coding sequence is TGTGCCAGCAAGGAGGGCAGGGACGACTCACCCCTCCACTTT. This gives the protein CASKEGRDDSPLHF.

The chain combines TRBV20-1 with TRBJ2-5; the match to TRBD2 covers 12 bases. The CDR3 has 13 residues. J gave up 7 bases and V 5 bases, and 5 bases lay outside the gene matches. Germline lookup yields CDR1 DFQATT and CDR2 SNEGSKA (reference sequence). The CDR3 reads CSAPSGGGRTQYF. DNA of the CDR3: TGCAGTGCTCCTAGCGGGGGGGGGCGGACCCAGTACTTC.

This clonotype was seen a few times. The gene calls are TRBV29-1 and TRBJ1-2; D uncertain. Germline values: CDR1 SQVTM, CDR2 ANQGSEA. The length of the CDR3 is 12 residues. The V end was cut by 4 bases, the J end by 4 bases, with 10 bases between. The CDR3 bases are TGCAGCGTTGTGTTTGCAGGCTATGGCTACACCTTC. Amino acids: CSVVFAGYGYTF.

In its sample, this clonotype was seen many times. The DNA for the CDR3 is TGCGCCAGCAGCTTGGGGCTCGTTGGAGGCACTGAAGCTTTCTTT. Protein product: CASSLGLVGGTEAFF. The gene calls are TRBV5-1 and TRBJ1-1, with D uncertain. V was trimmed by 0 bases and J by 4 bases, leaving 13 bases between them. Germline-derived CDR1 and CDR2 are SGHRS and YFSETQ. This CDR3 comprises 15 residues.

V gene TRBV3-1 combines with J gene TRBJ1-5, with a tentative D call TRBD1 (6 bases). The CDR3 has 16 amino acids. Germline V gene lookup returns CDR1 LGHDT and CDR2 YNNKEL (reference sequence). V lost 3 bases and J 1 base, leaving 13 bases between the germline ends. CDR3 amino acids: CASSQGGGRSNQPQHF. DNA of the CDR3: TGTGCCAGCAGCCAGGGGGGGGGGCGAAGCAATCAGCCCCAGCATTTT.

The sample holds a few counts of this clonotype. The chain recombines TRBV7-2 with TRBJ2-3, with 7 bases fitting TRBD2. J lost 4 bases, V lost 5 bases, and 6 bases had no gene match. The CDR3 spans 14 residues. The germline CDR1 and CDR2 sequences are SGHTA and FQGNSA. This CDR3 reads CASSTKRGPDTQYF. CDR3 DNA: TGTGCCAGCAGCACAAAGCGGGGCCCAGATACGCAGTATTTT.